Listed below are T cell receptor beta chains from one sample, sequenced in a study of control samples from healthy donors and cancer patients. The method was immunoSEQ multiplex PCR; TCRdb's version includes in-frame clones alone and lacks a portion of them. The data contain about 31,000 clones, roughly 95% of them seen just once; the ten biggest clones take up approximately 6.6%. Specimen: blood. The receptors were sampled from a man aged 55 to 70 in good health. Each CDR3 is given with its conserved first and last residue. D genes are given only for firm matches. Some rows have no size entry. The others give once, few or many, or a class for an expanded clone.

clone_size,v_call,d_call,j_call,cdr3_aa,cdr3_nt
-,TRBV3-1/TRBV3-2,-,TRBJ2-5,CASSQTAGRGETQYF,TGTGCCAGCAGCCAAACGGCGGGGAGAGGGGAGACCCAGTACTTC
-,TRBV19,-,TRBJ2-5,CASSIDHRGSYQETQYF,TGTGCCAGTAGTATAGATCATCGAGGCAGTTACCAAGAGACCCAGTACTTC
-,TRBV11-2,-,TRBJ1-1,CASSLGQAMNTEAFF,TGTGCCAGCAGCTTAGGGCAGGCAATGAACACTGAAGCTTTCTTT
once,TRBV16,TRBD1,TRBJ1-6,CASSQSPTGFVSPLHF,TGTGCCAGCAGCCAATCGCCGACAGGGTTCGTTTCACCCCTCCACTTT
-,TRBV7-7,TRBD2,TRBJ2-5,CASSNSGGAGEETQYF,TGTGCCAGCAGCAATAGCGGGGGGGCCGGGGAAGAGACCCAGTACTTC
-,TRBV3-1/TRBV3-2,-,TRBJ2-2,CASSRGTGELFF,TGTGCCAGCAGTCGGGGGACCGGGGAGCTGTTTTTT
-,TRBV14,TRBD2,TRBJ2-1,CASSALAGSYNEQFF,TGTGCCAGCAGCGCGCTAGCGGGGTCTTACAATGAGCAGTTCTTC
-,TRBV27,TRBD1,TRBJ1-1,CASSPRQGWTEAFF,TGTGCCAGCAGTCCGAGACAGGGGTGGACTGAAGCTTTCTTT
-,TRBV6-2/TRBV6-3,-,TRBJ1-3,CASSESGNTIYF,TGTGCCAGCAGCGAGTCCGGAAACACCATATATTTT
-,TRBV10-2,TRBD2,TRBJ2-3,CASSLPRGGRGDTQYF,TGCGCCAGCAGCCTTCCACGGGGGGGCCGGGGAGATACGCAGTATTTT
-,TRBV5-6,-,TRBJ2-7,CASNPLSGNSYEQYF,TGTGCCAGCAACCCCCTTTCCGGGAACTCCTACGAGCAGTACTTC
-,TRBV4-3,-,TRBJ2-1,CASSQDGSSYNEQFF,TGCGCCAGCAGCCAAGACGGGAGCTCCTACAATGAGCAGTTCTTC
-,TRBV6-2/TRBV6-3,TRBD1,TRBJ2-7,CASSYDGTAPKYSYEQYF,TGTGCCAGCAGTTACGACGGGACAGCCCCGAAATACTCCTACGAGCAGTACTTC
-,TRBV29-1,-,TRBJ1-2,CSVLGGANYGYTF,TGCAGCGTCCTCGGGGGGGCTAACTATGGCTACACCTTC
-,TRBV5-1,-,TRBJ2-7,CASSERGEVQYF,TGCGCCAGCAGCGAGAGGGGGGAAGTGCAGTACTTC
-,TRBV27,TRBD2,TRBJ2-3,CASSRLAGGQDTQYF,TGTGCCAGCAGTAGACTAGCGGGGGGGCAAGATACGCAGTATTTT
-,TRBV10-2,-,TRBJ2-7,CASSLTGTAGYEQYF,TGCGCCAGCAGTTTAACCGGGACTGCTGGCTACGAGCAGTACTTC
-,TRBV6-6,TRBD1,TRBJ1-1,CASSLDRALGTEAFF,TGTGCCAGCAGTCTCGACAGGGCCTTGGGCACTGAAGCTTTCTTT
-,TRBV3-1/TRBV3-2,-,TRBJ1-2,CASSQDLDGHGYTF,TGTGCCAGCAGCCAGGACCTGGACGGGCACGGCTACACCTTC
once,TRBV9,-,TRBJ1-1,CASSVGGSNTEAFF,TGTGCCAGCAGCGTAGGGGGCTCGAACACTGAAGCTTTCTTT
-,TRBV2,TRBD1,TRBJ1-2,CASSDRGSVSDGYTF,TGTGCCAGCAGTGACAGGGGGTCTGTATCCGATGGCTACACCTTC
-,TRBV21-1,-,TRBJ2-6,CARTTGQGASGANVLTF,TGTGCCAGGACCACGGGACAGGGGGCTTCTGGGGCCAACGTCCTGACTTTC
-,TRBV4-3,-,TRBJ2-3,CASSQDGPPDTQYF,TGCGCCAGCAGCCAAGATGGACCGCCGGATACGCAGTATTTT
-,TRBV24-1,TRBD1,TRBJ2-2,CATRTGPGELFF,TGTGCCACCAGGACAGGGCCCGGGGAGCTGTTTTTT
-,TRBV9,-,TRBJ1-2,CASTQTGVDGYTF,TGTGCCAGCACCCAGACAGGAGTAGATGGCTACACCTTC
-,TRBV19,-,TRBJ2-7,CASKMYRDSYEQYF,TGTGCCAGTAAAATGTACAGAGACTCCTACGAGCAGTACTTC
once,TRBV4-1,-,TRBJ1-2,CASSQPPNGYTF,TGCGCCAGCAGCCAACCGCCGAATGGCTACACCTTC
-,TRBV19,TRBD1,TRBJ1-6,CASSIAPGGNSPLHF,TGTGCCAGTAGTATTGCCCCAGGGGGCAATTCACCCCTCCACTTT
once,TRBV7-8,TRBD1,TRBJ1-4,CASSLTVDRDREKLFF,TGTGCCAGCAGCCTAACAGTGGACAGGGACCGTGAAAAACTGTTTTTT
-,TRBV3-1/TRBV3-2,TRBD1,TRBJ1-4,CASSQSQGDDEKLFF,TGTGCCAGCAGCCAAAGTCAGGGGGATGATGAAAAACTGTTTTTT
once,TRBV18,TRBD1,TRBJ1-1,CASSPRETGATEAFF,TGTGCCAGCTCACCAAGGGAGACAGGGGCCACTGAAGCTTTCTTT
-,TRBV6-6,-,TRBJ1-1,CASSYFGGGAEAFF,TGTGCCAGCAGTTACTTCGGCGGTGGGGCTGAAGCTTTCTTT
-,TRBV19,-,TRBJ1-3,CASRPGASGNTIYF,TGTGCCAGTAGGCCAGGGGCCTCTGGAAACACCATATATTTT
-,TRBV5-6,-,TRBJ1-2,CASSLRQYGYTF,TGTGCCAGCAGCTTGAGGCAGTATGGCTACACCTTC
-,TRBV6-5,TRBD2,TRBJ2-5,CASRPSGGAQETQYF,TGTGCCAGCAGACCTAGCGGGGGGGCTCAGGAGACCCAGTACTTC
-,TRBV5-4,-,TRBJ2-5,CASSRMRQETQYF,TGTGCCAGCAGCCGAATGCGGCAAGAGACCCAGTACTTC
-,TRBV6-2/TRBV6-3,TRBD2,TRBJ2-7,CASSSGGAGAIYYEQYF,TGTGCCAGCAGTTCGGGGGGGGCTGGGGCCATCTACTACGAGCAGTACTTC
-,TRBV9,-,TRBJ2-1,CAGSAESEQFF,TGTGCCGGCAGTGCAGAAAGTGAGCAGTTCTTC
-,TRBV7-2,-,TRBJ1-1,CASSLNTEAFF,TGTGCCAGCAGCTTGAACACTGAAGCTTTCTTT
-,TRBV7-2,-,TRBJ1-3,CASSLGTHSGNTIYF,TGTGCCAGCAGCTTAGGGACGCACTCTGGAAACACCATATATTTT
-,TRBV7-3,TRBD1,TRBJ2-3,CASSWGQGAADTQYF,TGTGCCAGCAGCTGGGGACAGGGGGCGGCAGATACGCAGTATTTT
-,TRBV11-2,-,TRBJ2-7,CASSFAGSYEQYF,TGTGCCAGCAGCTTCGCGGGCTCCTACGAGCAGTACTTC